These T cell receptor beta chains were read from a single sample in a study of PD-1 blockade in classical Hodgkin lymphoma. The table came from immunoSEQ multiplex PCR; TCRdb's copy has only in-frame clones and leaves some out. The data hold 15,000 to 20,000 clones, with 75% to 85% observed a single time. This specimen was peripheral blood mononuclear cells (PBMCs), taken at baseline. The receptors were gathered from a human donor with classical Hodgkin lymphoma. The conserved cysteine and the conserved F or W are not part of the CDR3 here. D genes are given only for firm matches.

D,J,V,length,CDR3
NA,TRBJ2-1,TRBV9,15,ASSQLMSGRSYNEQF
NA,TRBJ2-2,TRBV7-2,13,ASSLGGSRTGELF
TRBD2,TRBJ2-1,TRBV7-3,14,ASSLERASGYNEQF
NA,TRBJ1-1,TRBV10-3,9,AIGARTEAF
TRBD2,TRBJ2-1,TRBV2,12,ASSGLAGASGVF
NA,TRBJ2-2,TRBV20-1,9,SASLLGELF
NA,TRBJ1-3,TRBV5-6,12,ASSRPGTGNTIY
TRBD2,TRBJ2-3,TRBV10-3,13,AISDAGGHGDTQY
TRBD2,TRBJ2-1,TRBV7-9,13,ASSLDGGALDEQF
TRBD1,TRBJ1-2,TRBV5-6,14,ASSIRQGAGDYGYT
NA,TRBJ2-5,TRBV28,9,ASSSHKTQY
NA,TRBJ2-7,TRBV18,11,ASSPRGGYEQY
NA,TRBJ1-1,TRBV30,11,AWSKGSNTEAF
NA,TRBJ2-3,TRBV7-9,12,ASSLSPSADTQY
TRBD1,TRBJ1-5,TRBV28,13,ASQPDRGSNQPQH
TRBD1,TRBJ2-3,TRBV30,12,AWGQGALTDTQY
TRBD1,TRBJ2-1,TRBV6-6,13,ASSYSRQGAVEQF
TRBD2,TRBJ2-1,TRBV19,13,ASSREGWAFNEQF
TRBD1,TRBJ2-7,TRBV30,12,AWSTGGQAYEQY
TRBD1,TRBJ1-5,TRBV10-3,14,AISESTGQGKQPQH
NA,TRBJ2-1,TRBV28,11,ASSFHGRNEQF
NA,TRBJ2-5,TRBV5-1,14,ASSPGTANLQETQY
NA,TRBJ2-7,TRBV6-5,10,ASSLDAYEQY
TRBD2,TRBJ2-3,TRBV27,16,ASSSAGWGGKSTDTQY
TRBD2,TRBJ2-7,TRBV7-9,12,ASSLAGGDYEQY
NA,TRBJ1-6,TRBV7-8,12,ASSLFEHNSPLH
NA,TRBJ2-7,TRBV5-1,9,ASSLNYEQY
NA,TRBJ1-6,TRBV7-9,11,ASSSEGNSPLH
TRBD1,TRBJ2-6,TRBV5-1,16,ASSFGQGISSGANVLT
TRBD1,TRBJ1-1,TRBV18,14,ASSFRTGSPNTEAF
TRBD2,TRBJ2-2,TRBV5-4,13,ASSPGLANTGELF
NA,TRBJ1-2,TRBV5-1,12,ASSLGQGSYGYT
NA,TRBJ2-2,TRBV5-1,13,ASSRLDGGTGELF
TRBD1,TRBJ2-7,TRBV28,14,ASPASGTGVSYEQY
TRBD2,TRBJ2-2,TRBV7-9,16,ASSSGLAGTTNTGELF
TRBD2,TRBJ2-2,TRBV11-2,14,ASSPNSGGNTGELF
NA,TRBJ2-7,TRBV4-3,14,ASSQEVWGRNYEQY
NA,TRBJ1-2,TRBV7-2,12,ASSLTEANYGYT
NA,TRBJ1-2,TRBV4-3,12,ASSQVYGPNGYT
TRBD1,TRBJ1-1,TRBV7-2,13,ASSGQGAMNTEAF
TRBD2,TRBJ2-7,TRBV7-2,13,ASSISSGSSYEQY
NA,TRBJ1-3,TRBV13,12,ASSFRTAGNTIY
NA,TRBJ1-3,TRBV6-5,12,ASSYSTGGNTIY
TRBD1,TRBJ1-2,TRBV7-2,13,ASSLVKRTGNGYT
NA,TRBJ2-3,TRBV5-1,12,ASSSLGGTDTQY
TRBD1,TRBJ1-4,TRBV5-6,12,ASRRQGAEEKLF
TRBD1,TRBJ1-2,TRBV4-1,13,ASSPSTGENYGYT
TRBD1,TRBJ2-7,TRBV28,12,ASLGQGEPYEQY
NA,TRBJ2-7,TRBV25-1,9,ASSESYEQY
TRBD1,TRBJ1-6,TRBV28,10,ASSSTGNPLH
TRBD2,TRBJ2-3,TRBV7-2,14,ASSLAMGAGGGTQY
TRBD1,TRBJ2-7,TRBV7-8,14,ASRQTGTGPPYEQY
TRBD2,TRBJ2-3,TRBV7-9,14,ASSPGLAGGADTQY
TRBD1,TRBJ2-2,TRBV4-3,14,ASSQYRGTPTGELF